The present entry profiles one T cell receptor (beta chain) with its context. Treatment: randomized to nivolumab then ipilimumab (arm A) or the reverse (arm B). DNA-damaging chemotherapy had not been given to any patient beforehand. Live CD3+CD8+ CD19− CD56− cells were sorted from PBMCs. These data are taken from a study of sequential checkpoint blockade in melanoma. Across the study: First-line arms were nivolumab then ipilimumab, or the reverse, randomized 1:1. Both treatment sequences were followed by maintenance nivolumab.

Trimming shortened V by 4 bases and J by 7 bases, and 14 bases separated the two germline ends. Germline-derived CDR1 and CDR2 are SGDLS and YYNGEE. The CDR3 totals 13 residues. Assay used: immunoSEQ multiplex PCR; TCRdb lists only in-frame clones, some missing. The profile covers about 21,000 clones, with about 80% appearing a single time and around 35% taken by the ten largest. The sample in question was CD8+ T cells sorted from blood (inferred from file names), obtained from a patient given nivolumab and ipilimumab in sequence. The sequence came from a human donor with melanoma. This chain links TRBV9 with TRBJ1-1; no clear D. The CDR3 DNA reads TGTGCCAGCAGCCACGGTACAGAATATGAAGCTTTCTTT. Its translation is CASSHGTEYEAFF. Full variable domain (outside the CDR3, taken from reference TRBV9 and TRBJ1-1): DSGVTQTPKHLITATGQRVTLRCSPRSGDLSVYWYQQSLDQGLQFLIQYYNGEERAKGNILERFSAQQFPDLHSELNLSSLELGDSALYFCASSHGTEYEAFFGQGTRLTVV.